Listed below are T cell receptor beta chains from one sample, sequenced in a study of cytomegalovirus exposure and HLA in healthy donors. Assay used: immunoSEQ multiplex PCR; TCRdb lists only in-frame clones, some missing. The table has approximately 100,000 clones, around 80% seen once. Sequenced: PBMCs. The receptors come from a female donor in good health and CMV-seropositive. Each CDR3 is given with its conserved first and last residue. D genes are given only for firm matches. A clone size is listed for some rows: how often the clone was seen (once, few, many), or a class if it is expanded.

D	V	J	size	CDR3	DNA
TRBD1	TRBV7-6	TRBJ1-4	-	CASSLAGTANEKLFF	TGTGCCAGCAGCTTAGCCGGGACAGCTAATGAAAAACTGTTTTTT
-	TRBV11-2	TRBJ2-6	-	CASSLTRGAGANVLTF	TGTGCCAGCAGCTTAACCAGGGGGGCTGGGGCCAACGTCCTGACTTTC
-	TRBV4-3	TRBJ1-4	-	CASSQDRTARTEKLFF	TGCGCCAGCAGCCAAGATCGGACAGCAAGGACCGAAAAACTGTTTTTT
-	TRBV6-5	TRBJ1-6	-	CASSYSIRALPLHF	TGTGCCAGCAGTTACTCGATACGCGCTTTGCCCCTCCACTTT
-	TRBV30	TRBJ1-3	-	CAWSDRDNSGNTIYF	TGTGCCTGGAGTGACAGGGACAACTCTGGAAACACCATATATTTT
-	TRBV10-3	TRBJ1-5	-	CAISESTEALNQPQHF	TGTGCCATCAGTGAGTCGACAGAGGCCCTCAATCAGCCCCAGCATTTT
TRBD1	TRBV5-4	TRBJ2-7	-	CASSISTGSSYEQYF	TGTGCCAGCAGCATTTCGACAGGGAGCTCCTACGAGCAGTACTTC
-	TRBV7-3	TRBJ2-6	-	CASSLSRAGANVLTF	TGTGCCAGCAGCTTAAGTAGAGCTGGGGCCAACGTCCTGACTTTC
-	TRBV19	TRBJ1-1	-	CASWGTSVPSNTEAFF	TGTGCCAGTTGGGGGACTTCGGTCCCTTCGAACACTGAAGCTTTCTTT
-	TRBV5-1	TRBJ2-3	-	CASSREPSTDTQYF	TGCGCCAGCAGCAGAGAGCCTAGCACAGATACGCAGTATTTT
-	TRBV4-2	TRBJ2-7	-	CASSQGSGGEYEQYF	TGTGCCAGCAGCCAAGGTTCCGGGGGTGAGTACGAGCAGTACTTC
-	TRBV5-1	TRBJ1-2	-	CASSLFSPRDKVVENYGYTF	TGCGCCAGCAGCTTGTTTTCGCCCCGGGACAAGGTCGTCGAGAATTATGGCTACACCTTC
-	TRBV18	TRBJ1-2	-	CASSLGSRLGYTF	TGTGCCAGCTCACTCGGTTCACGCTTAGGCTACACCTTC
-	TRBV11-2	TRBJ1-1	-	CASSLVMGRANTEAFF	TGTGCCAGCAGCTTAGTCATGGGCAGGGCCAACACTGAAGCTTTCTTT
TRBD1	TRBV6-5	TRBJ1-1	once	CASSYSNRGYTEAFF	TGTGCCAGCAGTTACTCGAACAGGGGGTACACTGAAGCTTTCTTT
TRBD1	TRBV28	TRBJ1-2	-	CASTAVPTGGSYGYTF	TGTGCCAGCACCGCCGTCCCCACAGGGGGGTCCTATGGCTACACCTTC
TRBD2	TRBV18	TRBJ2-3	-	CASSASGGGTDTQYF	TGTGCCAGCTCAGCTAGCGGGGGGGGCACAGATACGCAGTATTTT
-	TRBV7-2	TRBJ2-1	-	CASRSPGSYNEQFF	TGTGCCAGCCGCTCGCCGGGCTCCTACAATGAGCAGTTCTTC
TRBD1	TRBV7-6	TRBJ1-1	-	CASSLAERTGRMNTEAFF	TGTGCCAGCAGCTTAGCGGAAAGGACAGGGCGTATGAACACTGAAGCTTTCTTT
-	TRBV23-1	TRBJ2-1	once	CASFVQGLFSYNEQFF	TGCGCCAGCTTTGTACAGGGTCTTTTTTCCTACAATGAGCAGTTCTTC
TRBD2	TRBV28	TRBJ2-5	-	CASKSGRGETQYF	TGTGCCAGCAAAAGCGGGAGAGGGGAGACCCAGTACTTC
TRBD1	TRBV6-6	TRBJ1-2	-	CASSSPDRARYGYTF	TGTGCCAGCAGTTCACCTGACAGGGCTCGCTATGGCTACACCTTC
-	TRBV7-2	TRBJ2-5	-	CASSSEVTQYF	TGTGCCAGCAGCTCCGAGGTTACCCAGTACTTC
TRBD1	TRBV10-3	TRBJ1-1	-	CAIRQGENTEAFF	TGTGCCATCAGACAGGGGGAGAACACTGAAGCTTTCTTT
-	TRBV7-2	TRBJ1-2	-	CASSPNTGFSTF	TGTGCCAGCAGCCCAAACACAGGGTTTAGTACCTTC
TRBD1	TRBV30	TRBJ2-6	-	CAWSRDRGRTGANVLTF	TGTGCCTGGAGTCGGGACAGGGGGCGGACTGGGGCCAACGTCCTGACTTTC
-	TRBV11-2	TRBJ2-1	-	CASSFPQLFDEQFF	TGTGCCAGCAGCTTTCCCCAACTATTCGATGAGCAGTTCTTC
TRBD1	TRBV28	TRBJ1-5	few	CASSAQGNQPQHF	TGTGCCAGCAGCGCACAGGGGAATCAGCCCCAGCATTTT
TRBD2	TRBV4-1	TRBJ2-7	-	CASSQGRGGSIDEQYF	TGCGCCAGCAGCCAAGGGCGGGGGGGGTCGATCGACGAGCAGTACTTC
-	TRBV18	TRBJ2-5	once	CASSRGQLETQYF	TGTGCCAGCTCACGTGGACAGTTAGAGACCCAGTACTTC
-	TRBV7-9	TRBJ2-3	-	CASSPSGSTDTQYF	TGTGCCAGCAGCCCGTCGGGGAGCACAGATACGCAGTATTTT
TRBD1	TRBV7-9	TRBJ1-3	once	CASTILTDRAGNTIYF	TGTGCCAGCACCATCCTCACCGACAGGGCTGGAAACACCATATATTTT
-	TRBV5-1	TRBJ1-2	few	CASSLETAKLRGGYTF	TGCGCCAGCAGCTTGGAAACCGCCAAGCTAAGGGGGGGCTACACCTTC
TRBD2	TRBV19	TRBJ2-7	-	CASSMFVSGNYEQYF	TGTGCCAGTAGTATGTTCGTTAGCGGGAACTACGAGCAGTACTTC
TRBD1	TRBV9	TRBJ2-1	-	CASSVRGDRVYNEQFF	TGTGCCAGCAGCGTCCGAGGGGACAGGGTTTACAATGAGCAGTTCTTC
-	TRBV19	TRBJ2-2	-	CASSIAGARELFF	TGTGCCAGTAGTATTGCAGGGGCTCGGGAGCTGTTTTTT
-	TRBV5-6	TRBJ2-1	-	CASSLFDQRLYNEQFF	TGTGCCAGCAGCTTGTTCGATCAGCGGCTCTACAATGAGCAGTTCTTC
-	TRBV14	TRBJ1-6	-	CASSQFMSPLHF	TGTGCCAGCAGCCAATTTATGTCACCCCTCCACTTT
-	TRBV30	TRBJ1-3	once	CAWSGRARGNTIYF	TGTGCCTGGAGTGGGAGGGCACGGGGAAACACCATATATTTT
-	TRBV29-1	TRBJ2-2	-	CSVGDTGELFF	TGCAGCGTTGGCGACACCGGGGAGCTGTTTTTT
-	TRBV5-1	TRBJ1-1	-	CASSFRDKNTEAFF	TGCGCCAGCAGCTTCCGGGACAAGAACACTGAAGCTTTCTTT
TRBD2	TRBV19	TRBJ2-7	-	CASSIRTSGMYEQYF	TGTGCCAGTAGTATCCGAACTAGCGGGATGTACGAGCAGTACTTC
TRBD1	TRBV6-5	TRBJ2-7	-	CASSSGTGSSYEQYF	TGTGCCAGCAGCTCCGGGACAGGGAGTTCCTACGAGCAGTACTTC
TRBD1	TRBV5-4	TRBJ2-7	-	CASSSGRQGRYEQYF	TGTGCCAGCAGCTCTGGCCGACAGGGTAGATACGAGCAGTACTTC
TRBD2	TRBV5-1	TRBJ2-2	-	CASNLGLADLTGELFF	TGCGCCAGCAATTTAGGACTAGCGGATCTCACCGGGGAGCTGTTTTTT
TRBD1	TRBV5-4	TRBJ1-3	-	CASSLAFGRGHFSGNTIYF	TGTGCCAGCAGCTTGGCTTTTGGCAGGGGGCACTTCTCTGGAAACACCATATATTTT
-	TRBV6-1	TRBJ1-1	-	CASSWGGESWNEAFF	TGTGCCAGCAGCTGGGGGGGGGAGTCGTGGAATGAAGCTTTCTTT